This entry is about one T cell receptor beta chain. This PCR relied on a set of 60 Vbeta primers and 13 Jbeta primers. The table came from immunoSEQ multiplex PCR; TCRdb's copy has only in-frame clones and leaves some out. The table has about 130,000 clones, around three quarters seen once. Germline V gene sequence: CDR1 SGHTA, CDR2 FQGTGA. Trimming shortened V by 5 bases and J by 7 bases, and 10 bases separated the two germline ends. The CDR3 is 12 residues long. This specimen belongs to a study of cytomegalovirus exposure and HLA in healthy donors. The chain has TRBV7-3 and TRBJ2-3; D gene ambiguous. The specimen sequenced was PBMCs. This clonotype originated in a man between 35 and 55 years old in good health and CMV-seropositive. The CDR3 DNA reads TGTGCCAGCAGCCAGAACCCCAATACGCAGTATTTT. This sequence encodes CASSQNPNTQYF. Full variable domain (rest looked up from reference TRBV7-3 and TRBJ2-3): GAGVSQTPSNKVTEKGKYVELRCDPISGHTALYWYRQSLGQGPEFLIYFQGTGAADDSGLPNDRFFAVRPEGSVSTLKIQRTERGDSAVYLCASSQNPNTQYFGPGTRLTVL.